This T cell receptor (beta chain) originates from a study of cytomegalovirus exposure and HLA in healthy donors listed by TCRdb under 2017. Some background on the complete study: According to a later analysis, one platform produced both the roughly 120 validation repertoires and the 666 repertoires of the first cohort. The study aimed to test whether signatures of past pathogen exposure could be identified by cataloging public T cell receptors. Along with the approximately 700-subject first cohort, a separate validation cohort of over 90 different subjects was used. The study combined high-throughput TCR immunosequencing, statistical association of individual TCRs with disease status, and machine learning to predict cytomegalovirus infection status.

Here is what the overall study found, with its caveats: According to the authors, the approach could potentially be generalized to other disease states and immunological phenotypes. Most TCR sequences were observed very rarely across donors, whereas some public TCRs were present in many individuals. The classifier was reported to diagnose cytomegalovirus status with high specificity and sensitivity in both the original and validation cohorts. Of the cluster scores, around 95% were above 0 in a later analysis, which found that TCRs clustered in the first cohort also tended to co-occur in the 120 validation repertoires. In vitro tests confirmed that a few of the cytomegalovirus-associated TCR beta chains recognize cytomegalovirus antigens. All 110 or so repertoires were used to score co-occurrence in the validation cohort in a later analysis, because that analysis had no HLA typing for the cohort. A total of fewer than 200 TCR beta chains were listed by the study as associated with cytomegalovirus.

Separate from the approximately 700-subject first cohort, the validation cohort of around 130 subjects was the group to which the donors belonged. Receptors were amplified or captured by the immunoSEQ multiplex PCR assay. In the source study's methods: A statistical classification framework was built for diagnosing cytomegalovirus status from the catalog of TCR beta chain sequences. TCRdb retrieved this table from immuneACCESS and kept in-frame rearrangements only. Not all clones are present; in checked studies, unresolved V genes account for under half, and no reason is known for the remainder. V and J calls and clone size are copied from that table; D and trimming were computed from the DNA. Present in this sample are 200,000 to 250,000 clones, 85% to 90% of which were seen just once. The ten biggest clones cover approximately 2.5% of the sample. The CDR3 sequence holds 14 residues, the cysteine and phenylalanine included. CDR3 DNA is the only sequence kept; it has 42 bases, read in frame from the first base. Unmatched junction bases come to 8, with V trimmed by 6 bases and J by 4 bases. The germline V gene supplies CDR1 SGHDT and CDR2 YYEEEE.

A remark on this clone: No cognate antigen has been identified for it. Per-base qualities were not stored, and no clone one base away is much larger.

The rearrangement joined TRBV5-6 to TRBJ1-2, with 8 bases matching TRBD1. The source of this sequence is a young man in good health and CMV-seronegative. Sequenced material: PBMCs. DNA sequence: TGTGCCAGCACCAAACCTGACAGGGGCTATGGCTACACCTTC. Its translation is CASTKPDRGYGYTF.